The sequence of this TCR beta chain was determined in a study of PD-L1 blockade in urothelial cancer (dated by TCRdb to about 2017). Regarding the research as a whole: All patients started therapy around 2014 and received atezolizumab 1,200 mg intravenously every 3 weeks. Patients had an ECOG performance status of 0 or 1 and had received between 0 and 3 prior chemotherapy regimens. Pretreatment tumor samples and matched peripheral blood, collected serially before and after atezolizumab treatment, underwent TCR sequencing. Fewer than ten patients reached durable clinical benefit, while 15 to 20 patients did not. About 90% of the 29 patients were identified as males with urothelial cancer of bladder origin, and a prior smoking history was reported by 18 of 29 patients. Pretreatment blood TCR-seq was available for around 29 patients, at least one posttreatment blood collection was obtained for 25 or so patients, and tumor TCR-seq was available for 25 or so patients. Blood samples were analyzed at two time points: 3 weeks after treatment start (second dose) and 6 weeks after treatment start. A median of about 140,000 T cells and approximately 86,000 unique TCRs was obtained from blood samples, and a median clonality of 0.080 was observed. In the same patients who had TCR sequencing, pretreatment tumors also underwent whole exome sequencing and RNA sequencing. Progression-free survival longer than 6 months counted as durable clinical benefit, and TCR features were additionally tested against both progression-free and overall survival. The study was an exploratory multi-omic analysis of somatic, immune and clinical correlates of response to PD-L1 blockade with atezolizumab in urothelial cancer.

A remark on this clone: It has no known antigen specificity. No per-base quality is available; no much larger clone lies one base away.

The germline V gene sets CDR1 to MGHRA and CDR2 to YSYEKL. The CDR3 has 17 amino acids, counting the end cysteine and phenylalanine. Only CDR3 DNA remains: 51 bases, in frame from the first base. V and J are truncated by 5 bases and 6 bases respectively, leaving an intervening sequence of 24 bases. Each PCR received spiked-in synthetic TCR analog templates so that absolute template abundance could be estimated from read counts. The immunoSEQ assay was used to amplify TCRbeta CDR3 regions from genomic DNA with bias-controlled V and J gene primers. Rearranged TCRbeta segments were sequenced at approximately 20X coverage. As for the authors' bioinformatics: Sequencing errors were corrected by clustering and CDR3s were annotated against IMGT to assign V, D and J genes. Downstream analyses used only productive TCRbeta rearrangements and left out out-of-frame or stop-codon sequences. Clonality was calculated as one minus the Shannon entropy normalized by the log of the number of unique productive sequences. Clones differing between time points or between blood and tumor were identified by Fisher's exact test with Benjamini-Hochberg correction at adjusted p below 0.01. The table comes from immuneACCESS by way of TCRdb, which keeps in-frame sequences with V and J called. Part of the clones is missing from these tables; in studies checked, under half for an unresolved V gene and the rest for unknown reasons. The V and J calls and the clone size are those of that table, but D and trimming were determined from the DNA. The sample yields 75,000 to 95,000 clones; around 90% were counted once. The leading ten clones occupy 0.87% of the sample.

The research as a whole found: Because the sample size was small (n of about 29) and many exploratory analyses were performed, the results are intended to be hypothesis-generating. At 3 weeks after the start of treatment, tumor-associated TCR clones in peripheral blood had expanded more in patients with durable benefit (n ≈ 20, p = 0.022). A pretreatment peripheral blood TCR clonality below the median was linked to improved progression-free and overall survival.

The meaning of the sample's time point label: peripheral blood 6 weeks after treatment start. The cohort comprised 25 to 30 patients with locally advanced or metastatic urothelial carcinoma treated at Memorial Sloan Kettering on a trial protocol. Peripheral blood mononuclear cells were collected pretreatment and during treatment, with between 1 and 8 total time points obtained per patient. The Qiagen DNeasy Blood extraction kit was used to purify genomic DNA from total PBMCs and tumor samples. Collected pretreatment and during treatment, PBMCs were isolated and stored as previously described. The material sequenced was PBMCs, taken around atezolizumab (anti-PD-L1) treatment. In this chain, TRBV4-1 is recombined with TRBJ2-3; matching of 5 bases hints at TRBD2 as the D gene. The receptor was derived from an elderly woman with urothelial cancer. The DNA sequence follows: TGCGCCAGCAGCGCAGGTTGGGCTAGCCGGAGATTCGATACGCAGTATTTT. Its protein product is CASSAGWASRRFDTQYF.